One sample yielded the 9 T cell receptor beta chains listed below, sequenced in a study of T cell repertoires in cytomegalovirus infection. TCRdb itself ran the reads through MiXCR, one entry per CDR3 protein. The sample records more than 150,000 distinct CDR3 sequences, about 20% being singletons. Sequencing was carried out using PBMCs. The receptors here all came from a human donor in good health (CMV status not recorded). Some clones in this sample may be carry-over from other donors' samples.

Many counts were recorded for this clonotype. The CDR3 DNA reads TGTGCCAGCACCAAAACCGGGACGGTGAACACTGAAGCTTTCTTT. This codes for CASTKTGTVNTEAFF. This chain connects TRBV28 to TRBJ1-1; tentatively, D is TRBD1 (5 bases). The germline V gene has CDR1 MDHEN and CDR2 SYDVKM. Trimming took off 7 bases at V and 0 bases at J, with 15 bases between the two ends. The CDR3 sequence is 15 residues long.

A single count supports this clonotype. This chain links TRBV15 with TRBJ1-2; TRBD1 might be the D (6 bases). Germline CDR1 is LNHNV and CDR2 is YYDKDF (reference sequence). The CDR3 sequence is 14 residues long. Trimming removed 5 bases at V and 7 bases at J, with 17 bases between. The CDR3 sequence: CATSGLRGLGGYTF. The CDR3 DNA follows: TGTGCCACCAGCGGACTCAGGGGTTTGGGTGGCTACACCTTC.

This clonotype has more than one count but fewer than ten. The chain is built from TRBV2 and TRBJ2-2; D unresolved. The CDR3 has 11 amino acids. Trimming took 7 bases from V and 3 from J, leaving 3 bases between them. CDR1 is SNHLY and CDR2 is FYNNEI in the germline V gene. CDR3 sequence: CASMYTGELFF. CDR3 DNA: TGTGCCAGCATGTACACCGGGGAGCTGTTTTTT.

Points on this clonotype: This clone may be a read error of a much larger clone one base away. The genes are TRBV6-6 and TRBJ2-5; 11 bases are a match to TRBD1. After removal of 6 bases from V and 4 bases from J, the junction contained 4 bases not matched to a gene. Per the germline V gene, CDR1 is MNHNY and CDR2 is SVGAGI (reference sequence). The CDR3 consists of 14 residues. The CDR3 sequence is CASRRGTGGETQYF. DNA for the CDR3: TGTGCCAGCAGACGCGGGACAGGGGGAGAGACCCAGTACTTC.

This clonotype has a single count. The chain recombines TRBV29-1 with TRBJ1-2; no definite D call. CDR3 length: 14 amino acids. Germline values: CDR1 SQVTM, CDR2 ANQGSEA. The V end lost 4 bases, the J end lost 7 bases, and 19 bases lay between the germline ends. The CDR3 here is CSVVLRTDFSGYTF. The CDR3 coding sequence is TGCAGCGTTGTGCTGAGAACGGATTTTAGTGGCTACACCTTC.

V usage is TRBV20-1 and J usage is TRBJ2-5; D is perhaps TRBD1 (5 bases). Deletions cut 3 bases from V and 5 bases from J, with 10 bases between. The CDR3 is 12 residues long. Germline CDR1 DFQATT, CDR2 SNEGSKA (reference sequence). This CDR3 is CSASSGLETQYF. CDR3 in DNA: TGCAGTGCTAGTTCAGGGTTGGAGACCCAGTACTTC.

V gene TRBV6-6 combines with J gene TRBJ1-2; no clear D gene. V lost 2 bases to trimming and J lost 5 bases, with 15 bases between them. This CDR3 has 15 amino acids. Germline values: CDR1 MNHNY, CDR2 SVGAGI (reference sequence). CDR3 loop: CASSYPGRGGYGYTF. CDR3 coding DNA: TGTGCCAGCAGTTACCCCGGCAGAGGCGGGTATGGCTACACCTTC.

The gene calls are TRBV28 and TRBJ1-1, with 9 bases identical to TRBD1. This CDR3 has 12 amino acids. The ends lost 6 bases at V and 11 bases at J; junction bases unmatched: 7. Germline loops: CDR1 MDHEN, CDR2 SYDVKM. The CDR3 here is CASRGDRVRAFF. In nucleotides, the CDR3 is TGTGCCAGCAGGGGGGACAGGGTACGGGCTTTCTTT.

This clonotype was seen only a few times. The rearrangement uses TRBV7-2 and TRBJ2-6; D might be TRBD1 (5 bases). Trimming took 5 bases from V and 1 from J, leaving 9 bases between them. CDR3 size: 15 residues. Germline V lookup: CDR1 SGHTA, CDR2 FQGNSA. The CDR3 loop is CASSMQGSGANVLTF. The CDR3 DNA sequence: TGTGCCAGCAGCATGCAGGGTTCTGGGGCCAACGTCCTGACTTTC.